Given below is one T cell receptor (beta chain) in context. Its matching antigen is unknown. This specimen belongs to a study of T cell repertoires in cytomegalovirus infection. Study at large: Public TCR beta signatures were indicative of both CMV infection and a matching HLA type. Study-wide results and caveats: Ex vivo, HLA-C-restricted CMV-specific TCR beta clonotypes prevailed over the rest of the response.

Each CDR3 protein is one row after TCRdb ran MiXCR on the reads. Of some 500,000 distinct CDR3 sequences in the sample, around a third were seen once. This TCR came from a human donor in good health (CMV status not recorded). Some clones in this sample may be carry-over from other donors' samples. This specimen consisted of cultured PBMCs, obtained from culture after CMV antigen stimulation.

CDR3 protein: CASRQPGQGGNQPQHF. CDR3 bases: TGTGCCAGCAGACAACCGGGACAGGGAGGCAATCAGCCCCAGCATTTT. The chain recombines TRBV28 with TRBJ1-5; 9 bases fit TRBD1. The CDR3 totals 16 residues. The germline gives CDR1 MDHEN, CDR2 SYDVKM. V was clipped by 6 bases and J by 2 bases; unmatched bases: 8.